One sample yielded the 15 T cell receptor beta chains listed below, sequenced in a study of T cells in Graves' hyperthyroidism and ophthalmopathy. Regions amplified from RNA transcripts were the TCR beta CDR3 regions. Initially, a first-round RT-PCR of the TCR CDR3 employed the HTBI primer set. A single record per CDR3 protein comes from TCRdb applying MiXCR to the multiplex PCR reads. This sample carries 700,000 to 950,000 distinct CDR3 sequences, 30% to 40% of them seen once, and the ten largest clones take 31%. Sequenced input: blood. The receptors shown here come from a middle-aged woman with Graves' hyperthyroidism.

The table lists this clonotype with many counts. J is TRBJ2-5 and V is TRBV7-2; D gene uncertain. Germline V lookup: CDR1 SGHTA, CDR2 FQGNSA. This CDR3 is 9 amino acids long. V lost 6 bases, J lost 13 bases, and 9 bases lay in between. In DNA, the CDR3 is TGTGCCAGCAGTACCGGGCGGTACTTC. Amino acid sequence: CASSTGRYF.

This clonotype was observed at least ten times. The V call is TRBV2, the J call TRBJ1-5; the D gene is possibly TRBD1 (5 bases). There are 12 residues in the CDR3. Trimming took 6 bases from V and 4 from J, leaving 7 bases between them. Germline V gene data show CDR1 as SNHLY and CDR2 as FYNNEI. CDR3 residues: CASRDSNQPQHF. In DNA, the CDR3 is TGTGCCAGCAGAGACAGTAATCAGCCCCAGCATTTT.

This clonotype was seen repeatedly, ten times or more. The V gene is TRBV29-1, the J gene TRBJ2-7, with TRBD1 identical over 7 bases. The CDR3 totals 15 residues. Germline V gives CDR1 SQVTM, CDR2 ANQGSEA. The J segment lost 5 bases and the V segment lost 4 bases, leaving 14 bases of the junction unmatched. The CDR3 spells CSVAVSTGWTHEQYF. DNA for the CDR3: TGCAGCGTTGCTGTGTCGACAGGGTGGACCCACGAGCAGTACTTC.

This clonotype occurred once. A far larger clone lies a single base away; this is likely a read error. This is likely a read error, given that the CDR3 carries no conserved phenylalanine or tryptophan at its end. The gene calls are TRBV14 and TRBJ1-5; D not resolved. The CDR3 contains 12 residues. CDR1 is SGHDN, CDR2 FVKESK, per germline. Trimming shortened V by 3 bases and J by 4 bases, and 4 bases separated the two germline ends. This CDR3 reads CASSHLNQPQHI. As DNA, the CDR3 is TGTGCCAGCAGCCATTTAAATCAGCCCCAGCATATT.

This chain links TRBV7-9 with TRBJ1-1; 9 bases fit TRBD1. The CDR3 has 18 residues. Germline V gene sequence: CDR1 SEHNR, CDR2 FQNEAQ (reference sequence). V shed 5 bases and J 3 bases; nucleotides not matched to a gene: 16. The CDR3 region has the DNA TGTGCCAGCAGCCAAGTCGATAACAGGGGGCAGGAGGACACTGAAGCTTTCTTT. Residues: CASSQVDNRGQEDTEAFF.

This clonotype was seen repeatedly, ten times or more. This chain joins TRBV7-9 and TRBJ2-6; D gene uncertain. The V end was cut by 4 bases, the J end by 4 bases, with 8 bases between. CDR1 is SEHNR, CDR2 FQNEAQ, per germline (reference sequence). The CDR3 is made up of 14 amino acids. The CDR3 reads CASSYPAGANVLTF. CDR3 sequence (DNA): TGTGCCAGCAGCTACCCTGCAGGGGCCAACGTCCTGACTTTC.

This clonotype was detected a few times. This sequence joins TRBV6-6 and TRBJ1-5; a weak D match, TRBD1 (6 bases). The CDR3 totals 17 residues. Between the trimmed V and J ends, which lost 5 bases and 2 bases, there was a span of 19 bases. Germline lookup yields CDR1 MNHNY and CDR2 SVGAGI (reference sequence). The CDR3 sequence is CASSNQGTGPGNQPQHF. As DNA, the CDR3 is TGTGCCAGCAGTAACCAAGGCACAGGGCCGGGCAATCAGCCCCAGCATTTT.

In its sample, this clonotype was seen many times. The rearrangement links TRBV9 to TRBJ2-7; D remains unclear. Germline-derived CDR1 and CDR2 are SGDLS and YYNGEE. The CDR3 is made up of 12 amino acids. Between the trimmed V and J ends, which lost 4 bases and 5 bases, there was a span of 10 bases. The CDR3 sequence: CASSPWGNEQYF. The CDR3 DNA is TGTGCCAGCAGCCCGTGGGGAAACGAGCAGTACTTC. The whole variable domain, remainder taken from reference TRBV9 and TRBJ2-7, is DSGVTQTPKHLITATGQRVTLRCSPRSGDLSVYWYQQSLDQGLQFLIQYYNGEERAKGNILERFSAQQFPDLHSELNLSSLELGDSALYFCASSPWGNEQYFGPGTRLTVT.

This clonotype was seen only a few times. The chain has TRBV7-9 and TRBJ1-3; TRBD1 might be the D (5 bases). Trimming took off 7 bases at V and 1 base at J, with 14 bases between the two ends. This CDR3 region has 15 residues. The germline V gene encodes CDR1 SEHNR and CDR2 FQNEAQ (reference sequence). CDR3 coding DNA: TGTGCCAGCACCGGTGAACAGGATTCTGGAAACACCATATATTTT. As protein: CASTGEQDSGNTIYF.

This clonotype appeared many times. The rearrangement links TRBV7-9 to TRBJ2-5, with D possibly TRBD2 on 5 matching bases. V lost 3 bases, J lost 0 bases, and 8 bases lay in between. Germline assignment: CDR1 SEHNR and CDR2 FQNEAQ (reference sequence). The CDR3 spans 14 residues. The DNA of the CDR3 is TGTGCCAGCAGCTTTTCGGGGAACCAAGAGACCCAGTACTTC. It translates to CASSFSGNQETQYF.

This chain uses TRBV7-9 with TRBJ1-2; no firm D call. This CDR3 region has 14 residues. V lost 5 bases and J 3 bases, leaving 13 bases between the germline ends. Germline lookup yields CDR1 SEHNR and CDR2 FQNEAQ (reference sequence). CDR3 bases: TGTGCCAGCAGCCCCTGGACGGAAGACTATGGCTACACCTTC. Amino acid sequence: CASSPWTEDYGYTF.

The chain links TRBV7-3 to TRBJ1-2, with 9 nucleotides matching TRBD1. The CDR3 is 13 residues long. Per the germline V gene, CDR1 is SGHTA and CDR2 is FQGTGA. The trim removed 2 bases at V and 8 bases at J, leaving 3 bases unmatched. The CDR3 here is CASSLYGTGGYTF. The CDR3 nucleotides read TGTGCCAGCAGCTTATATGGGACAGGGGGCTACACCTTC.

This chain joins TRBV4-3 and TRBJ1-1; unclear D gene. V was pared by 3 bases and J by 6 bases, with 14 bases between. This CDR3 comprises 14 residues. CDR1 and CDR2 (germline): LGHNA, YSLEER. As DNA, the CDR3 is TGCGCCAGCAGCCAGGGCTTGATAGTCGCTGAAGCTTTCTTT. Translated, it gives CASSQGLIVAEAFF.

This sequence joins TRBV9 and TRBJ2-2; 8 positions match TRBD1. This CDR3 contains 17 residues. With V trimmed by 4 bases and J by 3 bases, 11 bases remained unmatched. Germline V gene lookup returns CDR1 SGDLS and CDR2 YYNGEE. CDR3 bases: TGTGCCAGCAGCTCGCCTGGACAGGGTCCGGACACCGGGGAGCTGTTTTTT. It encodes CASSSPGQGPDTGELFF.

With regard to this clonotype: The conserved phenylalanine or tryptophan normally closing the CDR3 is absent here, so this likely arose from a read error. The DNA is omitted, as the CDR3 cannot be located on it reliably, and the CDR3 follows TCRdb's listing. The CDR3 sequence is CASSLATS. This rearrangement joins TRBV7-9 to TRBJ2-6. The CDR3 length equals 8 residues, ends included. Per the germline V gene, CDR1 is SEHNR and CDR2 is FQNEAQ (reference sequence).